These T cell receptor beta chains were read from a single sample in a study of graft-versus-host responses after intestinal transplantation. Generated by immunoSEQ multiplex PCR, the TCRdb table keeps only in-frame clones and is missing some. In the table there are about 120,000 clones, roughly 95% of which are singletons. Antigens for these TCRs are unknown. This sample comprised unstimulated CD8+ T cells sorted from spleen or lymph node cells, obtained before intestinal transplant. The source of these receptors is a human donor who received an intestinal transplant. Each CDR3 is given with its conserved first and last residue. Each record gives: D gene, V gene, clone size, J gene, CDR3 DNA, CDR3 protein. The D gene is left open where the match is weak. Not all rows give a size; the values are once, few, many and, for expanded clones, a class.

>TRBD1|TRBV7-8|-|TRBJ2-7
TGTGCCAGCAGCTCCTACCGGGACAGGTTATCCTACGAGCAGTACTTC
CASSSYRDRLSYEQYF
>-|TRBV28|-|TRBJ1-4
TGTGCCACCAGATCTTTGGGTCTGAGTGGTGAAAAACTGTTTTTT
CATRSLGLSGEKLFF
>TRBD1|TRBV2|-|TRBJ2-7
TGTGCCAGTGAGGGGGCAAGACTATCCTACGAGCAGTACTTC
CASEGARLSYEQYF
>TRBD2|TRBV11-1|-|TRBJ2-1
TGTGCCAGCAGCCGATCCCTCGGACTAGACGAGCAGTTCTTC
CASSRSLGLDEQFF
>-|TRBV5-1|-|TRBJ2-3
TGCGCCAGCAGCTTGGAGGACACGCTAAGCACAGATACGCAGTATTTT
CASSLEDTLSTDTQYF
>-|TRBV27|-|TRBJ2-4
TGTGCCAGCAGTTTAATCGGGGGTAACATTCAGTACTTC
CASSLIGGNIQYF
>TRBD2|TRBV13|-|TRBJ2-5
TGTGCCAGCACCCCCGGACTAGCGGGCCAAGAGACCCAGTACTTC
CASTPGLAGQETQYF
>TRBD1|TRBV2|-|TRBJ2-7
TGTGCCAGCAGTCCCCGGGACAGATCCTACGAGCAGTACTTC
CASSPRDRSYEQYF
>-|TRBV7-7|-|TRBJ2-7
TGTGCTAGCAGTGAGGGGCGGGGATCCTACGAGCAGTACTTC
CASSEGRGSYEQYF
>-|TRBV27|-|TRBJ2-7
TGTGCCAGCAGTTTAACACCCACCTACGAGCAGTACTTC
CASSLTPTYEQYF
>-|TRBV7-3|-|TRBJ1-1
TGTGCCAGCAGCTTAAGGCAGGGGATTGAAGCTTTCTTT
CASSLRQGIEAFF
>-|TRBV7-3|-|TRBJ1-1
TGTGCCAGCAGCTTAGGAGGGCAGGACACTGAAGCTTTCTTT
CASSLGGQDTEAFF
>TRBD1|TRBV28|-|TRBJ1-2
TGTGCCAGCAGTACGATACAGGGGAGGTTGGACTATGGCTACACCTTC
CASSTIQGRLDYGYTF
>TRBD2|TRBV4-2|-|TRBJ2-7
TGTGCCAGCAGTCTAGGGACTAGCGGGAGCCCCAAGGTGGAGCAGTACTTC
CASSLGTSGSPKVEQYF
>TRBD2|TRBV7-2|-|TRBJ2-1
TGTGCCAGCAGGGTAGGCGGGAGGGCCAATGAGCAGTTCTTC
CASRVGGRANEQFF
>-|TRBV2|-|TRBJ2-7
TGTGCCAGCAGTGACCGGACGACCTACGAGCAGTACTTC
CASSDRTTYEQYF
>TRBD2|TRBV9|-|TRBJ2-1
TGTGCCAGCAGCGACGATTTAGCGGGAGACACCTACAATGAGCAGTTCTTC
CASSDDLAGDTYNEQFF
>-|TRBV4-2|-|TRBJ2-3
TGTGCCAGCAGCCCGTCGTCGGACGGCACAGATACGCAGTATTTT
CASSPSSDGTDTQYF
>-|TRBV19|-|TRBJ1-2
TGTGCCAGTACCCCTAGGGGGGGCGAGTATGGCTACACCTTC
CASTPRGGEYGYTF
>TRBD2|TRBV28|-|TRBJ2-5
TGTGCCAGCAGTCCCGGACTAGGGCAAGAGACCCAGTACTTC
CASSPGLGQETQYF
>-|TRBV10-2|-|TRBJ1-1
TGCGCCAGCAGTGAGTCACCGGACGTAAAGAGGGACACTGAAGCTTTCTTT
CASSESPDVKRDTEAFF
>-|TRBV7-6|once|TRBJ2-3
TGTGCCAGCAGCTCCACCCCTGGGCTGCCCTGGGGGCAGTATTTT
CASSSTPGLPWGQYF
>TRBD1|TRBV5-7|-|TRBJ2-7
TGTGCCAGCAGCTTGCCACCGGGACAGCTTTCCTACGAGCAGTACTTC
CASSLPPGQLSYEQYF
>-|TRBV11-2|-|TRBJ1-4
TGTGCCAGCAGCTTAGGAGGGGGATGGAACGAAAAACTGTTTTTT
CASSLGGGWNEKLFF
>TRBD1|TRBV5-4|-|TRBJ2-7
TGTGCCAGCAGCTCTGCGACAGGGGGCTACTACGAGCAGTACTTC
CASSSATGGYYEQYF
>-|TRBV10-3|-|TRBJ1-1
TGTGCCATCACCGGATCCCGAATCATGAACACTGAAGCTTTCTTT
CAITGSRIMNTEAFF
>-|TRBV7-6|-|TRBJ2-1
TGTGCCAGCAGCGCCGGGGCCTACTCCTACAATGAGCAGTTCTTC
CASSAGAYSYNEQFF
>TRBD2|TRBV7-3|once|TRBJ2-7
TGTGCCAGCAGCAAAAGAGGCGGGGGACTGTCCTACGAGCAGTACTTC
CASSKRGGGLSYEQYF
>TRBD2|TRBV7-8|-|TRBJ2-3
TGTGCCAGCAGCTTAGGCGGGGGGTACACAGATACGCAGTATTTT
CASSLGGGYTDTQYF
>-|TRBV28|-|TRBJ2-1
TGTGCCAGCAGTCCGCCGGGGCGACCGCAGTTCTTC
CASSPPGRPQFF
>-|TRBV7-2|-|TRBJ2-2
TGTGCCAGCAGCCACCAGAACACCGGGGAGCTGTTTTTT
CASSHQNTGELFF
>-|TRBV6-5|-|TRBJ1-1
TGTGCCAGCGCCCTCGCAGGGACCATGAACACTGAAGCTTTCTTT
CASALAGTMNTEAFF
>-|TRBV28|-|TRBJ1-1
TGTGCCAGCACTGCGGGGCAGGGAGGTTTCACTGAAGCTTTCTTT
CASTAGQGGFTEAFF
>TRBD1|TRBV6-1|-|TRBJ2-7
TGTGCCAGCAGTGGAGGGCAGGGGGTGATCCTCTACGAGCAGTACTTC
CASSGGQGVILYEQYF
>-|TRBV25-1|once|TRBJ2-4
TGTGCCAGCTCCAAGTATGGGGGCCTAAAAAACATTCAGTACTTC
CASSKYGGLKNIQYF
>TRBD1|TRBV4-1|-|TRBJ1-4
TGCGCCAGCAGCCAACCCTCACCTTGGACAGGGAGGGAAAAACTGTTTTTT
CASSQPSPWTGREKLFF
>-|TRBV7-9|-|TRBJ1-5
TGTGCCAGCAGCTTAGCGGACATTAGCAATCAGCCCCAGCATTTT
CASSLADISNQPQHF
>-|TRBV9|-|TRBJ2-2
TGTGCCAGCAGCGTTTCAGGGGCCGGGGAGCTGTTTTTT
CASSVSGAGELFF
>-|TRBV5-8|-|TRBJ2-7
TGTGCCAGCAGCTTGGAAGGGTGGGACTCCTACGAGCAGTACTTC
CASSLEGWDSYEQYF
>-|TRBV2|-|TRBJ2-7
TGTGCCACCCTCGGGTCGGCACCCGTCCCCTACGAGCAGTACTTC
CATLGSAPVPYEQYF
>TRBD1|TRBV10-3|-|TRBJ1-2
TGTGCCATCAGGGAACAGGGGGCGTACTATGGCTACACCTTC
CAIREQGAYYGYTF
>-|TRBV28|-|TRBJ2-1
TGTGCCAGCAGCCAGGACCCGTACTCCTACAATGAGCAGTTCTTC
CASSQDPYSYNEQFF
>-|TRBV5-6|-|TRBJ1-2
TGTGCCAGCAGCTTGGCCTTGGTCAGGGATGGCTACACCTTC
CASSLALVRDGYTF
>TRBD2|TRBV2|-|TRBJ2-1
TGTGCCAGCAGGCCTCAGACTAGCGGGTTTTACAATGAGCAGTTCTTC
CASRPQTSGFYNEQFF
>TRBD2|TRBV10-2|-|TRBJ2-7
TGCGCCAGCAGTTACCCCCCGGGTAGCGGGGCCTCAAGCTCCTACGAGCAGTACTTC
CASSYPPGSGASSSYEQYF
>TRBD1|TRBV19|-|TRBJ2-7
TGTGCCAGTACCCCCGGGACAGGCATATACGAGCAGTACTTC
CASTPGTGIYEQYF
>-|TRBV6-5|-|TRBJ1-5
TGTGCCAGCAGTTCGTTGGGGGGCAGGAATCAGCCCCAGCATTTT
CASSSLGGRNQPQHF
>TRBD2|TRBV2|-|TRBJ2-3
TGTGCCAGCAGTAGACTGACTAGCGGGAGTCAGGATACGCAGTATTTT
CASSRLTSGSQDTQYF
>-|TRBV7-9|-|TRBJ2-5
TGTGCCAGCACCCTATGGGGGGAGACCCAGTACTTC
CASTLWGETQYF
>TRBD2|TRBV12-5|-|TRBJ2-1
TGTGCTAGTGGTCCTCACACCGGGACTAGCTCCTACAATGAGCAGTTCTTC
CASGPHTGTSSYNEQFF
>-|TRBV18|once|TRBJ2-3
TGTGCCAGCTCACCAACCGCCGGCACAGATACGCAGTATTTT
CASSPTAGTDTQYF